The 32 T cell receptor beta chains listed next were all sequenced from one sample in a study of blood T cell repertoires in COVID-19. Some clones are missing from TCRdb's copy, which holds only in-frame ones; the method was immunoSEQ multiplex PCR. The sample lists about 230,000 clones, roughly nine tenths seen once, with roughly 10% in the top ten. Sequencing was performed on PBMCs or T cells enriched from blood (not recorded which). These receptor sequences come from a man aged 25-45 years who had recovered from COVID-19.

The chain employs TRBV3-1 (or the pseudogene TRBV3-2) and TRBJ2-7, with unresolved D. Per germline, CDR1 LGHDT and CDR2 YNNKEL (reference sequence). Trimming removed 1 base from V and 3 bases from J, with 13 bases in between. The CDR3 totals 15 residues. This CDR3 reads CASSQAVQKSYEQYF. The CDR3 nucleotides read TGTGCCAGCAGCCAAGCGGTACAGAAGAGCTACGAGCAGTACTTC.

The rearrangement uses TRBV7-8 and TRBJ2-7; 7 bases fit TRBD2. The CDR3 length is 16 residues. From germline, CDR1 is SGHVS and CDR2 FQNEAQ. V was pared by 3 bases and J by 0 bases, with 8 bases of the junction left unmatched. The CDR3 DNA sequence: TGTGCCAGCAGCTTCCGAGGGAGGGCACCCTCCTACGAGCAGTACTTC. Translating gives CASSFRGRAPSYEQYF.

The chain has TRBV2 and TRBJ2-1; D unclear. Trimming took 7 bases from V and 7 from J, leaving 8 bases between them. There are 11 residues in the CDR3. Germline loops: CDR1 SNHLY, CDR2 FYNNEI. CDR3 in amino acids: CASKYNNEQFF. CDR3 DNA sequence: TGTGCCAGCAAGTACAATAATGAGCAGTTCTTC.

V usage is TRBV15 and J usage is TRBJ2-2; 9 positions agree with TRBD2. This CDR3 has 16 amino acids. The germline CDR1 and CDR2 sequences are LNHNV and YYDKDF (reference sequence). The J segment lost 6 bases and the V segment lost 3 bases, leaving 8 bases of the junction unmatched. CDR3: CATSSLREGLPGELFF. In nucleotides, the CDR3 is TGTGCCACCAGCAGTTTGCGGGAGGGACTACCCGGGGAGCTGTTTTTT. Based on the CDR3 plus reference TRBV15 and TRBJ2-2, the full variable domain is DAMVIQNPRYQVTQFGKPVTLSCSQTLNHNVMYWYQQKSSQAPKLLFHYYDKDFNNEADTPDNFQSRRPNTSFCFLDIRSPGLGDTAMYLCATSSLREGLPGELFFGEGSRLTVL.

The chain employs TRBV4-1 and TRBJ2-1, with a tentative D call TRBD2 (5 bases). The germline V gene encodes CDR1 MGHRA and CDR2 YSYEKL. V dropped 0 bases and J dropped 7 bases, with 7 bases sitting between them. The CDR3 has 13 amino acids. CDR3 DNA sequence: TGCGCCAGCAGCCAAGAAAGGAGGAATGAGCAGTTCTTC. Amino acids: CASSQERRNEQFF.

This clone was detected once. The chain has TRBV7-9 and TRBJ1-4; D not certain. V was pared by 2 bases and J by 4 bases, with 8 bases between. The CDR3 runs 14 residues. Germline CDR1 is SEHNR and CDR2 is FQNEAQ (reference sequence). The CDR3 here is CASSLSVINEKLFF. The CDR3 region has the DNA TGTGCCAGCAGCTTATCGGTAATTAATGAAAAACTGTTTTTT.

This sequence joins TRBV28 and TRBJ1-4; 11 positions agree with TRBD1. Germline V gene sequence: CDR1 MDHEN, CDR2 SYDVKM. The trim removed 6 bases at V and 6 bases at J, leaving 9 bases unmatched. CDR3 length: 16 residues. The CDR3 bases are TGTGCCAGCAGAAACCAACCGGGACAGGGGGATGAAAAACTGTTTTTT. Amino acid sequence: CASRNQPGQGDEKLFF.

The CDR3 reads CSASSRTGSQPQHF. The DNA of the CDR3 is TGCAGTGCTAGTAGCCGGACTGGTAGTCAGCCCCAGCATTTT. The V and J genes are TRBV20-1 and TRBJ1-5; D remains ambiguous. V was trimmed by 3 bases and J by 6 bases, leaving 15 bases between them. CDR1 is DFQATT and CDR2 is SNEGSKA in the germline V gene (reference sequence). The CDR3 loop spans 14 amino acids.

V usage is TRBV19 and J usage is TRBJ2-6, with 11 bases fitting TRBD2. Germline CDR1 is LNHDA and CDR2 is SQIVND (reference sequence). The CDR3 sequence is 17 residues long. The V gene end was trimmed by 6 bases and the J gene end by 3 bases; junction bases not matched to a gene: 7. The DNA of the CDR3 is TGTGCCAGTAGGATGACTAGCGGGGCGTATGGGGCCAACGTCCTGACTTTC. This gives the protein CASRMTSGAYGANVLTF.

The gene calls are TRBV11-2 and TRBJ2-5; possibly TRBD2 for D (5 bases). Germline V gene lookup returns CDR1 SGHAT and CDR2 FQNNGV. This CDR3 region has 16 residues. The V gene lost 1 base and the J gene lost 0 bases, with 12 bases spanning the gap. In nucleotides, the CDR3 is TGTGCCAGCAGCTTAGTTGCCCGGGGTCACCAAGAGACCCAGTACTTC. It is translated as CASSLVARGHQETQYF.

The chain couples TRBV18 to TRBJ1-2; 7 bases line up with TRBD1. CDR1 is KGHSH, CDR2 LQKENI, per germline. The CDR3 totals 15 residues. V lost 5 bases, J lost 0 bases, and 6 bases stayed unmatched. In DNA, the CDR3 is TGTGCCAGCTCAAAGTCCGACAGGGCTAACTATGGCTACACCTTC. This encodes CASSKSDRANYGYTF.

V usage is TRBV4-1 and J usage is TRBJ1-1; 7 bases agree with TRBD1. The germline gives CDR1 MGHRA, CDR2 YSYEKL. The CDR3 extends over 14 amino acids. After removal of 0 bases from V and 10 bases from J, the junction contained 8 bases not matched to a gene. CDR3: CASSQDPTGIGAFF. The CDR3, as DNA: TGCGCCAGCAGCCAAGATCCGACAGGGATTGGAGCTTTCTTT.

As to this clone: Relative to the germline gene, one junction end is altered; a read error may explain this. The chain links TRBV7-4 to TRBJ1-5; D is perhaps TRBD1 (6 bases). The V gene's germline CDR1 is SGHVT and CDR2 SQSDAQ. The CDR3 extends over 17 amino acids. This CDR3 is CATPDASGGGSNQPQHF. CDR3 nucleotides: TGCGCCACCCCCGACGCATCCGGGGGGGGCAGCAATCAGCCCCAGCATTTT.

The chain couples TRBV30 to TRBJ2-7; 8 bases align to TRBD2. CDR3 size: 13 residues. From germline, CDR1 is GTSNPN and CDR2 SVGIG (reference sequence). The J segment lost 10 bases and the V segment lost 3 bases, leaving 11 bases of the junction unmatched. The CDR3 sequence: CAWSDAQRGTQYF. As DNA, the CDR3 is TGTGCCTGGAGCGACGCCCAGCGGGGGACTCAGTACTTC.

This clone was counted ten times or more. The chain recombines TRBV5-6 with TRBJ2-7; the match to TRBD2 covers 7 bases. The V segment lost 2 bases and the J segment 2 bases; nucleotides outside the gene matches: 16. Germline V lookup: CDR1 SGHDT, CDR2 YYEEEE. The length of the CDR3 is 18 residues. The DNA of the CDR3 is TGTGCCAGCAGCTTTTGGGGTCGAGGCGGGGAGGGGACCTACGAGCAGTACTTC. Protein: CASSFWGRGGEGTYEQYF. The full variable domain, with the rest looked up from reference TRBV5-6 and TRBJ2-7, is DAGVTQSPTHLIKTRGQQVTLRCSPKSGHDTVSWYQQALGQGPQFIFQYYEEEERQRGNFPDRFSGHQFPNYSSELNVNALLLGDSALYLCASSFWGRGGEGTYEQYFGPGTRLTVT.

The chain uses TRBV3-1 (or the pseudogene TRBV3-2) and TRBJ2-1, with 13 bases lining up with TRBD2. Germline trimming cut 4 bases from V and 8 bases from J; bases unmatched to any gene: 8. In germline, CDR1 is LGHDT, CDR2 YNNKEL (reference sequence). The CDR3 has 16 amino acids. Here the CDR3 DNA reads TGTGCCAGCAGCCGAATACTAGCGGGAGGGCCCCATGAGCAGTTCTTC. It yields the protein CASSRILAGGPHEQFF.

The rearrangement links TRBV7-8 to TRBJ1-5; 9 nucleotides align to TRBD1. The J segment lost 0 bases and the V segment lost 4 bases, leaving 13 bases of the junction unmatched. The V gene's germline CDR1 is SGHVS and CDR2 FQNEAQ. The CDR3 is 19 residues long. The CDR3 coding sequence is TGTGCCAGCAGCTACTTCGGGGGACAGGGCAGGGATAGCAATCAGCCCCAGCATTTT. This translates into CASSYFGGQGRDSNQPQHF.

The table lists this clone with many counts. The V gene is TRBV12-3 or TRBV12-4, the J gene TRBJ1-4, with D uncertain. The CDR3 runs to 11 residues. Trimming shortened V by 5 bases and J by 10 bases, and 8 bases separated the two germline ends. DNA for the CDR3: TGTGCCAGCAGTCCAGGTGGAAAACTGTTTTTT. The encoded protein is CASSPGGKLFF.

The V call is TRBV27, the J call TRBJ1-1; TRBD1 agrees at 8 bases. V was pared by 6 bases and J by 1 base, with 4 bases of the junction left unmatched. The CDR3 totals 14 residues. CDR1 and CDR2 from the germline V gene are MNHEY and SMNVEV (reference sequence). CDR3 protein: CASRLQGGNTEAFF. In DNA form, the CDR3 reads TGTGCCAGCAGGTTACAGGGGGGGAACACTGAAGCTTTCTTT.

The chain carries TRBV11-3 and TRBJ2-1; TRBD2 matches 11 bases. The length of the CDR3 is 15 residues. Trimming at V came to 4 bases and at J to 5 bases, leaving 4 bases not matched to a gene. Per the germline V gene, CDR1 is SGHNT and CDR2 is YENEEA. CDR3 sequence: CASSWNSGGDNEQFF. The CDR3 DNA reads as TGTGCCAGCAGCTGGAATAGCGGGGGGGACAATGAGCAGTTCTTC.

This chain joins TRBV15 and TRBJ2-5, with D possibly matching TRBD1 (5 bases). CDR3 length: 14 residues. V lost 1 base to trimming and J lost 1 base, with 7 bases between them. Per germline, CDR1 LNHNV and CDR2 YYDKDF (reference sequence). The CDR3 sequence is CATSRAGIQETQYF. CDR3 in DNA: TGTGCCACCAGCAGAGCAGGGATCCAAGAGACCCAGTACTTC.

The V call is TRBV5-1, the J call TRBJ1-3; D not certain. Germline values: CDR1 SGHRS, CDR2 YFSETQ. Trimming cost V 3 bases and J 0 bases, with 13 bases left between them. The CDR3 is 16 residues long. CDR3 loop: CASSSRPSDSGNTIYF. CDR3 nucleotide sequence: TGCGCCAGCAGCTCGCGGCCGTCTGACTCTGGAAACACCATATATTTT.

The chain combines TRBV3-1 (or the pseudogene TRBV3-2) with TRBJ2-7; 9 bases align to TRBD2. Germline-derived CDR1 and CDR2 are LGHDT and YNNKEL (reference sequence). The J segment lost 7 bases and the V segment lost 4 bases, leaving 11 bases of the junction unmatched. This CDR3 has 15 residues. CDR3 nucleotide sequence: TGTGCCAGCAGCCCATGGACTAGCGAGGGTCGTGAGCAGTACTTC. Translating gives CASSPWTSEGREQYF.

The chain carries TRBV5-1 and TRBJ1-1; D may be TRBD1 (5 bases). There are 15 residues in the CDR3. Trimming pared 7 bases from V and 0 bases from J, leaving 16 bases between. Germline loops: CDR1 SGHRS, CDR2 YFSETQ. The CDR3 nucleotides read TGCGCCAGCTCCCTAAGATCAGGGATGAACACTGAAGCTTTCTTT. This sequence encodes CASSLRSGMNTEAFF.

The chain recombines TRBV10-1 with TRBJ1-1; tentative D call: TRBD1 (6 bases). CDR3 length equals 17 residues. V was trimmed by 6 bases and J by 1 base, leaving 21 bases between them. Germline V CDR1 and CDR2: WNHNN, SYGVQD (reference sequence). The CDR3 here is CASRAYGTPVWNTEAFF. The DNA of the CDR3 is TGCGCCAGCAGAGCCTATGGGACACCTGTTTGGAACACTGAAGCTTTCTTT.

The V call is TRBV6-2 or TRBV6-3, the J call TRBJ2-5; perhaps TRBD2 as D (6 bases). V was shortened by 5 bases and J by 4 bases, with 11 bases between the two germline ends. CDR1 and CDR2 from the germline V gene are MNHEY and SVGEGT. The CDR3 contains 13 residues. CDR3 in amino acids: CASSRGEAETQYF. For the CDR3, the DNA is TGTGCCAGCAGTCGCGGGGAGGCAGAGACCCAGTACTTC.

The CDR3 loop is CASSLQGADGAFF. CDR3 sequence (DNA): TGTGCCAGCAGTCTACAGGGGGCTGATGGGGCTTTCTTT. The chain employs TRBV6-5 and TRBJ1-1, with TRBD1 matching over 9 bases. The ends lost 5 bases at V and 11 bases at J; junction bases unmatched: 9. CDR3 length equals 13 residues. Looked up from germline, CDR1 is MNHEY and CDR2 is SVGAGI.

This clone was counted a few times. The V gene is TRBV5-1, the J gene TRBJ2-7; 10 bases are shared with TRBD1. Germline trimming cut 0 bases from V and 6 bases from J; bases unmatched to any gene: 15. Germline lookup yields CDR1 SGHRS and CDR2 YFSETQ. The CDR3 length is 18 residues. CDR3 region: CASSLVPPLRTGGREQYF. CDR3 coding DNA: TGCGCCAGCAGCTTGGTGCCCCCATTACGGACAGGGGGGCGCGAGCAGTACTTC.

The chain uses TRBV4-1 and TRBJ1-2; D is unclear. Germline values: CDR1 MGHRA, CDR2 YSYEKL. CDR3 length: 16 amino acids. V was pared by 1 base and J by 5 bases, with 17 bases between. The CDR3 DNA follows: TGCGCCAGCAGCCAAGGCTGGGGAGAAAGTACATATGGCTACACCTTC. Its translation: CASSQGWGESTYGYTF.

The J gene is TRBJ1-3, the V gene TRBV25-1, with a weak D call TRBD1 (5 bases). Between the trimmed V and J ends, which lost 5 bases and 4 bases, there was a span of 12 bases. The CDR3 loop spans 14 amino acids. Germline CDR1 reads MGHDK; CDR2 reads SYGVNS. CDR3 nucleotides: TGTGCCAGCAGTAGCCAGGGTACCGGAAACACCATATATTTT. Translating it yields CASSSQGTGNTIYF.

CDR3 amino acids: CASSYGLKNGYTF. The CDR3 region has the DNA TGTGCCAGCAGTTACGGCCTCAAGAATGGCTACACCTTC. The chain couples TRBV6-5 to TRBJ1-2, with D uncertain. Trimming pared 2 bases from V and 6 bases from J, leaving 10 bases between. Germline lookup yields CDR1 MNHEY and CDR2 SVGAGI. This CDR3 is built from 13 residues.

The sample holds one count of this clone. The genes are TRBV9 and TRBJ1-4; possibly TRBD1 for D (6 bases). CDR1 SGDLS and CDR2 YYNGEE come from the germline V gene. Trimming pared 4 bases from V and 5 bases from J, leaving 12 bases between. This CDR3 region has 14 residues. In DNA form, the CDR3 reads TGTGCCAGCAGCAAGACAGGCCAGAATGAAAAACTGTTTTTT. Its protein is CASSKTGQNEKLFF.